Listed below are T cell receptor beta chains from one sample, sequenced in a study of breast tumors, draining lymph nodes, adjacent tissues. TCRdb reanalysed the multiplex PCR reads using MiXCR and keeps one entry per CDR3 protein. The data contain more than 85,000 distinct CDR3 sequences, 21% of them singletons. The specimen was axillary lymph node tissue. The receptors were gathered from a female donor with breast cancer. Some clones in this sample may be carry-over from other donors' samples. CDR3s include the opening cysteine and the closing phenylalanine or tryptophan. D genes are given only for firm matches. Size is omitted from some rows. Given values are once, few, many or a class for expanded clones.

d_call clone_size j_call v_call cdr3_nt cdr3_aa
- - TRBJ1-1 TRBV7-9 TGTGCCAGCAGGGCGAACACTGAAGCTTTCTTT CASRANTEAFF
TRBD1 many TRBJ1-2 TRBV20-1 TGCAGTGCCCCGGACAGGGGGCTAAGGGGCTACACCTTC CSAPDRGLRGYTF
- many TRBJ2-7 TRBV29-1 TGCAGCGCGACCGGATTGGGGTACGAGCAGTACTTC CSATGLGYEQYF
- many TRBJ1-5 TRBV15 TGTGCCACCAGCAGAGCTGACCAGCCCCAGCATTTT CATSRADQPQHF
TRBD1 many TRBJ2-5 TRBV5-1 TGCGCCAGCAGCCTCGGTGGCGGGACAGGCCTTCAGACCCAGTACTTC CASSLGGGTGLQTQYF
- many TRBJ1-6 TRBV5-1 TGCGCCGGCAGCTTATCAGGGAAGGAGCGTTCACCCCTCCACTTT CAGSLSGKERSPLHF
- many TRBJ2-1 TRBV7-3 TGTGCCAGCAGCTTAAGTGGGAAGAGCGATGAGCAGTTCTTC CASSLSGKSDEQFF
- - TRBJ2-7 TRBV4-1 TGCGCCAGCAGCCAAGACGGAGGGTGGGACGAGCAGTACTTC CASSQDGGWDEQYF
- many TRBJ1-6 TRBV11-2 TGTGCCAGCAGCCCCGGACACCGCTCCTATAATTCACCCCTCCACTTT CASSPGHRSYNSPLHF
- many TRBJ2-3 TRBV7-2 TGTGCCAGCAGGTCAGGGATGAGCACAGATACGCAGTATTTT CASRSGMSTDTQYF
TRBD2 - TRBJ2-5 TRBV4-2 TGTGCCAGCAGCCAAGATCCAGCGGGAGCCGAGACCCAGTACTTC CASSQDPAGAETQYF
TRBD2 few TRBJ2-7 TRBV28 TGTGCCAGCAGCCCGACTAGCGGGAGGGGAAGTATGTACGAGCAGTACTTC CASSPTSGRGSMYEQYF
- many TRBJ2-1 TRBV6-5 TGTGCCAGCAGCTCCCCCCTAGGGTCCTACAATGAGCAGTTCTTC CASSSPLGSYNEQFF
TRBD2 many TRBJ2-7 TRBV5-1 TGCGCCAGCAGCCTGATTAGCGGGGTAGGGGCCTCCTACGAGCAGTACTTC CASSLISGVGASYEQYF
- many TRBJ2-3 TRBV9 TGTGCCAGCAGCGAGAGGATCAGGGCGGATACGCAGTATTTT CASSERIRADTQYF
- many TRBJ1-4 TRBV29-1 TGCAGCGTTGAATTTTCGGGTCAATCTAATGAAAAACTGTTTTTT CSVEFSGQSNEKLFF
- few TRBJ2-3 TRBV18 TGTGCCAGCTCACCGAACCCCGGCACAGATACGCAGTATTTT CASSPNPGTDTQYF
- many TRBJ2-5 TRBV7-9 TGTGCCAGCAGCCCCGCGCAGCGGCCCCAAGAGACCCAGTACTTC CASSPAQRPQETQYF
TRBD1 - TRBJ2-7 TRBV10-3 TGTGCCATCAGTGAGGACAGGGGAGGACTCTACGAGCAGTACTTC CAISEDRGGLYEQYF
TRBD2 many TRBJ2-7 TRBV5-1 TGCGCCAGCAGCCGGACTAGGGAGACCTACGAGCAGTACTTC CASSRTRETYEQYF
TRBD2 few TRBJ2-7 TRBV28 TGTGCCAGCAGCGAAGGGACTAGCGGGAGCCCTTACGAGCAGTACTTC CASSEGTSGSPYEQYF
- few TRBJ2-4 TRBV10-2 TGCGCCAGCAGTGGGGCAGAATCCCTAGCCAAAAACATTCAGTACTTC CASSGAESLAKNIQYF
- many TRBJ1-2 TRBV20-1 TGCAGTGCCCAAAGGGGGGTCGATGGCTACACCTTC CSAQRGVDGYTF